What follows are 18 T cell receptor beta chains derived from one specimen sequenced in a study of shared T cell receptors in the human thymus listed by TCRdb under 2021. Library generation was performed with the immunoSEQ multiplex PCR assay. Drawn from immuneACCESS, this table holds only the in-frame rearrangements with V and J called that TCRdb kept. Clones are partly lost; checked studies trace under half to an unresolved V gene and leave the rest unexplained. Within this sample are about 660,000 clones, with 88% of them counted one time only. The ten largest clonotypes hold about 0.01% of the sample. The same sample was also used in a study of human thymus T cells.

The sample consisted of thymocytes. Every receptor here comes from a boy in the first two years of life with a congenital heart defect. Donor details come from another sample of the same person, matched by shared clones.

The chain uses TRBV4-3 and TRBJ2-3; the D gene is possibly TRBD2 (6 bases). From germline, CDR1 is LGHNA and CDR2 YSLEER. The CDR3 loop spans 20 amino acids. Trimming left V 0 bases short and J 3 bases short, with 25 bases between. The CDR3 is CASSQDICQEGIRRTDTQYF. DNA for the CDR3: TGCGCCAGCAGCCAAGATATATGTCAGGAGGGGATTAGGCGGACAGATACGCAGTATTTT.

The chain is built from TRBV11-2 and TRBJ1-5, with TRBD1 as a possible D gene (6 bases). Per germline, CDR1 SGHAT and CDR2 FQNNGV. V lost 0 bases and J 0 bases, leaving 12 bases between the germline ends. This CDR3 has 17 amino acids. CDR3 sequence (DNA): TGTGCCAGCAGCTTAGAGGGGACACAAAATAGCAATCAGCCCCAGCATTTT. Protein sequence: CASSLEGTQNSNQPQHF.

This clone has just a few counts. The chain carries TRBV7-9 and TRBJ1-4; 8 bases agree with TRBD1. V dropped 4 bases and J dropped 0; count of bases not matched to a gene: 13. The germline V gene has CDR1 SEHNR and CDR2 FQNEAQ (reference sequence). CDR3 length equals 19 residues. CDR3 amino acids: CASSSARGRKSSTNEKLFF. DNA of the CDR3: TGTGCCAGCAGCTCCGCCAGGGGGCGGAAGTCCTCAACTAATGAAAAACTGTTTTTT. The full variable domain, in which reference TRBV7-9 and TRBJ1-4 provide the parts outside the CDR3, is DTGVSQNPRHKITKRGQNVTFRCDPISEHNRLYWYRQTLGQGPEFLTYFQNEAQLEKSRLLSDRFSAERPKGSFSTLEIQRTEQGDSAMYLCASSSARGRKSSTNEKLFFGSGTQLSVL.

The CDR3 sequence is CSVYRGLWTYEQYF. The CDR3 coding sequence is TGCAGCGTGTACAGGGGGCTCTGGACCTACGAGCAGTACTTC. The chain recombines TRBV29-1 with TRBJ2-7, with TRBD1 matching over 9 bases. Germline V gene sequence: CDR1 SQVTM, CDR2 ANQGSEA. The CDR3 runs to 14 residues. With V trimmed by 6 bases and J by 2 bases, 8 bases remained unmatched.

The V call is TRBV27, the J call TRBJ2-7; 7 bases line up with TRBD1. With V trimmed by 5 bases and J by 3 bases, 13 bases remained unmatched. The length of the CDR3 is 16 residues. Germline V gives CDR1 MNHEY, CDR2 SMNVEV (reference sequence). CDR3 coding DNA: TGTGCCAGCAGTCCAAGCCCCGGGACAGAAGACTACGAGCAGTACTTC. Translating gives CASSPSPGTEDYEQYF.

This sequence joins TRBV27 and TRBJ2-3; D is unresolved. The germline V gene has CDR1 MNHEY and CDR2 SMNVEV (reference sequence). V lost 6 bases and J 4 bases, leaving 8 bases between the germline ends. CDR3 length: 12 residues. The CDR3 loop reads CASRNSADTQYF. For the CDR3, the DNA is TGTGCCAGCAGAAACAGTGCAGATACGCAGTATTTT.

The genes are TRBV28 and TRBJ2-5, with TRBD2 matching 7 bases. Trimming at V came to 3 bases and at J to 2 bases, leaving 12 bases not matched to a gene. The CDR3 spans 17 residues. From germline, CDR1 is MDHEN and CDR2 SYDVKM. CDR3 coding DNA: TGTGCCAGCAGTTTCCTCCGAGGGACTATTAATCAAGAGACCCAGTACTTC. It is translated as CASSFLRGTINQETQYF.

This chain uses TRBV19 with TRBJ2-7; TRBD1 matches at 8 bases. Germline lookup yields CDR1 LNHDA and CDR2 SQIVND (reference sequence). The ends lost 0 bases at V and 0 bases at J; junction bases unmatched: 10. The CDR3 sequence is 18 residues long. The CDR3 DNA sequence: TGTGCCAGTAGTATAGATGGGGGCCGGGACAGGAGCTCCTACGAGCAGTACTTC. Translated, it gives CASSIDGGRDRSSYEQYF.

J is TRBJ1-2 and V is TRBV5-6; a possible D gene is TRBD1 (5 bases). The V gene lost 7 bases and the J gene lost 8 bases, with 15 bases spanning the gap. In germline, CDR1 is SGHDT, CDR2 YYEEEE. The CDR3 covers 12 residues. The CDR3 DNA is TGTGCCAGCGGGACTCTCCGGGTCGGCTACACCTTC. It codes for CASGTLRVGYTF. The variable domain in full, with the rest retrieved from reference TRBV5-6 and TRBJ1-2, is DAGVTQSPTHLIKTRGQQVTLRCSPKSGHDTVSWYQQALGQGPQFIFQYYEEEERQRGNFPDRFSGHQFPNYSSELNVNALLLGDSALYLCASGTLRVGYTFGSGTRLTVV.

The chain combines TRBV13 with TRBJ2-5; 8 positions agree with TRBD2. This CDR3 is 15 amino acids long. V was clipped by 5 bases and J by 0 bases; unmatched bases: 5. CDR1 is PRHDT, CDR2 FYEKMQ, per germline (reference sequence). As DNA, the CDR3 is TGTGCCAGCAGCCAAACTAGCGGCAACCAAGAGACCCAGTACTTC. It is translated as CASSQTSGNQETQYF. Combining the CDR3 with reference TRBV13 and TRBJ2-5 gives the whole variable domain AAGVIQSPRHLIKEKRETATLKCYPIPRHDTVYWYQQGPGQDPQFLISFYEKMQSDKGSIPDRFSAQQFSDYHSELNMSSLELGDSALYFCASSQTSGNQETQYFGPGTRLLVL.

The V call is TRBV4-3, the J call TRBJ2-5, with a possible D match to TRBD2 (6 bases). V was cut by 1 base and J by 3 bases, with 9 bases left in between. Germline lookup yields CDR1 LGHNA and CDR2 YSLEER. The CDR3 is made up of 14 amino acids. The chain's CDR3 is CASSQVVAEETQYF. CDR3 nucleotides: TGCGCCAGCAGCCAAGTAGTAGCGGAAGAGACCCAGTACTTC.

This rearrangement joins TRBV2 to TRBJ2-1; 9 bases fit TRBD2. Germline values: CDR1 SNHLY, CDR2 FYNNEI. V lost 4 bases and J lost 5; bases outside the gene matches: 6. There are 15 residues in the CDR3. Here the CDR3 reads CASSAAGGPHNEQFF. CDR3 in DNA: TGTGCCAGCAGTGCAGCGGGAGGCCCCCACAATGAGCAGTTCTTC.

This clone was observed a handful of times. The chain uses TRBV5-1 and TRBJ1-1, with TRBD1 identical over 8 bases. The CDR3 is 16 residues long. Looked up from germline, CDR1 is SGHRS and CDR2 is YFSETQ. V dropped 4 bases and J dropped 3; count of bases not matched to a gene: 11. The CDR3 DNA sequence: TGCGCCAGCAGCATTCTGACAGGGGCGAGGGACACTGAAGCTTTCTTT. Translation: CASSILTGARDTEAFF.

This clone was recorded a few times. The chain combines TRBV19 with TRBJ2-7; D possibly corresponds to TRBD2 (6 bases). CDR3 length equals 17 residues. Germline V lookup: CDR1 LNHDA, CDR2 SQIVND (reference sequence). Trimming left V 3 bases short and J 4 bases short, with 22 bases between. The CDR3 nucleotides are TGTGCCAGTAGTATGGGAGGAGAAGGGGCGGCGAGGTACGAGCAGTACTTC. Amino acids: CASSMGGEGAARYEQYF. Using reference TRBV19 and TRBJ2-7 for the parts outside the CDR3, the full variable domain is DGGITQSPKYLFRKEGQNVTLSCEQNLNHDAMYWYRQDPGQGLRLIYYSQIVNDFQKGDIAEGYSVSREKKESFPLTVTSAQKNPTAFYLCASSMGGEGAARYEQYFGPGTRLTVT.

The chain recombines TRBV5-4 with TRBJ1-1; 8 bases map to TRBD1. Germline V gives CDR1 SGHNT, CDR2 YYREEE (reference sequence). With 2 bases clipped from V and 5 bases from J, the junction kept 8 bases outside the gene matches. The CDR3 is 15 residues long. Written as DNA, the CDR3 is TGTGCCAGCAGCTTAGGCAGGGGGCCAGGGACTGAAGCTTTCTTT. Translated, it gives CASSLGRGPGTEAFF.

The chain couples TRBV2 to TRBJ2-5; 13 bases are shared with TRBD2. There are 19 residues in the CDR3. The J segment lost 5 bases and the V segment lost 6 bases, leaving 18 bases of the junction unmatched. CDR1 and CDR2 (germline): SNHLY, FYNNEI. CDR3 sequence (DNA): TGTGCCAGCAGCAACGGGACAACGGGACTAGCGGGATGGGCGGAGACCCAGTACTTC. Amino acid sequence: CASSNGTTGLAGWAETQYF.

The chain employs TRBV7-2 and TRBJ2-3; D perhaps matches TRBD2 (5 bases). The CDR3 is made up of 13 amino acids. CDR1 is SGHTA, CDR2 FQGNSA, per germline. Trimming shortened V by 3 bases and J by 3 bases, and 7 bases separated the two germline ends. The DNA of the CDR3 is TGTGCCAGCAGCTTGAGGAGGACAGATACGCAGTATTTT. Translating it yields CASSLRRTDTQYF.

As concerns this clone: A read error may account for a junction end that differs from germline. V and J are TRBV5-4 and TRBJ1-2; a possible D gene is TRBD1 (6 bases). This CDR3 is built from 16 residues. The V gene's germline CDR1 is SGHNT and CDR2 YYREEE (reference sequence). The CDR3 sequence: CASSLAPRGQNCGYTF. CDR3 DNA sequence: TGTGCCAGCAGCTTGGCGCCCAGGGGCCAGAACTGTGGCTACACCTTC.